Listed here are 10 T cell receptor beta chains from one sample, sequenced in a study of T cell responses to AZD1222 COVID-19 vaccine. TCRdb keeps only in-frame clones here, not all; method: immunoSEQ multiplex PCR. The sample carries about 96,000 clones, roughly nine tenths recorded once. The material was peripheral blood, obtained on day 0 of AZD1222 vaccination. These receptors were taken from an adult in good health.

The CDR3 DNA reads as TGTGCCTGGGGAAGGCTAGCGGTCACAGATACGCAGTATTTT. Translation gives CAWGRLAVTDTQYF. The chain joins TRBV30 to TRBJ2-3; TRBD2 matches 7 bases. CDR1 is GTSNPN and CDR2 is SVGIG in the germline V gene (reference sequence). J lost 2 bases, V lost 5 bases, and 7 bases had no gene match. The CDR3 sequence is 14 residues long. The whole variable domain, filled in from reference TRBV30 and TRBJ2-3, reads SQTIHQWPATLVQPVGSPLSLECTVEGTSNPNLYWYRQAAGRGLQLLFYSVGIGQISSEVPQNLSASRPQDRQFILSSKKLLLSDSGFYLCAWGRLAVTDTQYFGPGTRLTVL.

The J gene is TRBJ2-6, the V gene TRBV4-1, with 8 bases fitting TRBD1. Germline loops: CDR1 MGHRA, CDR2 YSYEKL. Germline trimming cut 3 bases from V and 3 bases from J; bases unmatched to any gene: 7. The CDR3 length is 17 residues. CDR3 sequence: CASSQDRASDGANVLTF. The CDR3 coding sequence is TGCGCCAGCAGCCAGGACAGGGCCAGCGATGGGGCCAACGTCCTGACTTTC.

V and J are TRBV6-6 and TRBJ1-4, with 8 bases fitting TRBD1. After removal of 5 bases from V and 2 bases from J, the junction contained 19 bases not matched to a gene. CDR3 length: 20 amino acids. Per the germline V gene, CDR1 is MNHNY and CDR2 is SVGAGI (reference sequence). Here the CDR3 DNA reads TGTGCCAGCAGTCACCCGCCAAGACAGGGGCTTCGAGGGACTAATGAAAAACTGTTTTTT. Its protein is CASSHPPRQGLRGTNEKLFF.

This chain links TRBV14 with TRBJ1-2; 9 bases are shared with TRBD1. This CDR3 has 16 residues. J gave up 8 bases and V 0 bases, and 10 bases lay outside the gene matches. Germline CDR1 reads SGHDN; CDR2 reads FVKESK. For the CDR3, the DNA is TGTGCCAGCAGCCAAGACACAGGGGGCGTTTTACGGGGCTACACCTTC. It codes for CASSQDTGGVLRGYTF.

The V and J genes are TRBV11-2 and TRBJ2-1; 8 bases align to TRBD1. Looked up from germline, CDR1 is SGHAT and CDR2 is FQNNGV. The CDR3 has 15 residues. The ends lost 6 bases at V and 4 bases at J; junction bases unmatched: 8. The CDR3 DNA follows: TGTGCCAGCAGAACAGGGGGGTTTCAATACAATGAGCAGTTCTTC. Protein: CASRTGGFQYNEQFF.

The chain has TRBV5-8 and TRBJ1-1; TRBD1 agrees at 10 bases. Germline V CDR1 and CDR2: SGHTS, YDEGEE. There are 14 residues in the CDR3. The V gene end was trimmed by 1 base and the J gene end by 5 bases; junction bases not matched to a gene: 2. The CDR3 reads CASSLRGQGTEAFF. CDR3 DNA sequence: TGTGCCAGCAGCTTGAGGGGACAGGGGACTGAAGCTTTCTTT.

This sequence joins TRBV28 and TRBJ2-1, with 8 bases matching TRBD2. Germline values: CDR1 MDHEN, CDR2 SYDVKM. V gave up 3 bases and J gave up 4 bases; unmatched junction bases: 2. The CDR3 is made up of 14 amino acids. CDR3: CASSFTSGYNEQFF. CDR3 nucleotides: TGTGCCAGCAGTTTTACTAGCGGATACAATGAGCAGTTCTTC.

The V call is TRBV11-2, the J call TRBJ2-7; D is undetermined. The germline V gene encodes CDR1 SGHAT and CDR2 FQNNGV. The CDR3 runs 11 residues. V was trimmed by 6 bases and J by 0 bases, leaving 3 bases between them. The DNA of the CDR3 is TGTGCCAGCAGTTACTCCTACGAGCAGTACTTC. Encoded protein: CASSYSYEQYF.

The rearrangement joins TRBV7-8 to TRBJ1-5; D not certain. This CDR3 is 13 amino acids long. Trimming took off 3 bases at V and 5 bases at J, with 8 bases between the two ends. Germline V gives CDR1 SGHVS, CDR2 FQNEAQ. CDR3 DNA sequence: TGTGCCAGCAGCTTTTCCCAAGATCAGCCCCAGCATTTT. This gives the protein CASSFSQDQPQHF.

The rearrangement uses TRBV19 and TRBJ1-2; D gene ambiguous. The length of the CDR3 is 14 residues. Looked up from germline, CDR1 is LNHDA and CDR2 is SQIVND (reference sequence). V dropped 10 bases and J dropped 6 bases, with 21 bases sitting between them. The CDR3 loop is CATRWTALSDGYTF. CDR3 bases: TGTGCCACCCGGTGGACGGCTCTTAGCGATGGCTACACCTTC.